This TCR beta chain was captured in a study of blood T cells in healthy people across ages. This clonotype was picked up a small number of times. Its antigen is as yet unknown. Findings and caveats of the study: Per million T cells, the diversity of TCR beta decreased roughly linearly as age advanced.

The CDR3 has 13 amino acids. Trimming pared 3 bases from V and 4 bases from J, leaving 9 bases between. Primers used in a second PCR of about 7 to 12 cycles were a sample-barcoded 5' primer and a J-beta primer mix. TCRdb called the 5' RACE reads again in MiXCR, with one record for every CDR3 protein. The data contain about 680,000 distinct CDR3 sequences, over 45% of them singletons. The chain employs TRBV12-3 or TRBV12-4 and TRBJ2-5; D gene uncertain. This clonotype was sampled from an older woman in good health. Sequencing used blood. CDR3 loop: CASSLRPGETQYF. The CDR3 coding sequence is TGTGCCAGCAGTTTGAGACCGGGAGAGACCCAGTACTTC.